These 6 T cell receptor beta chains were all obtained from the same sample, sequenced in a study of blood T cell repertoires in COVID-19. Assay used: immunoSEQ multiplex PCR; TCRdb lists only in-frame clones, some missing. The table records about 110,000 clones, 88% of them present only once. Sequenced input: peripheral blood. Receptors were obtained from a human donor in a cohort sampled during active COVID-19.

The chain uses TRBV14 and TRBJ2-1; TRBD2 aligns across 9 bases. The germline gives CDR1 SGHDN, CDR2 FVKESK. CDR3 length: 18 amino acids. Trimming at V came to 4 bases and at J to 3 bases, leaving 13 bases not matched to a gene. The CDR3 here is CASSRDPGLAGYYNEQFF. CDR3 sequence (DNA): TGTGCCAGCAGCCGCGACCCGGGGCTAGCGGGGTACTACAATGAGCAGTTCTTC.

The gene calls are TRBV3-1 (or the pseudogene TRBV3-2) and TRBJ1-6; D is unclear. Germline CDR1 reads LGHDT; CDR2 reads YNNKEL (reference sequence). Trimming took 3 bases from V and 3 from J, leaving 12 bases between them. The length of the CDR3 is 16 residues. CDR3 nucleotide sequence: TGTGCCAGCAGCCAGCCTCGGGTCGGCTATAATTCACCCCTCCACTTT. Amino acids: CASSQPRVGYNSPLHF.

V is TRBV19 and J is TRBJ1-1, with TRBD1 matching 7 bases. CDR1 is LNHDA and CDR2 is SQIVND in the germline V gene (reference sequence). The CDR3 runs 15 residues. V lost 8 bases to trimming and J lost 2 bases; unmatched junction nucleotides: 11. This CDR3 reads CASATDRAGNTEAFF. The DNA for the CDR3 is TGTGCCAGTGCTACTGACAGGGCTGGAAACACTGAAGCTTTCTTT.

The CDR3 is CASRPGTGRNEQYF. The CDR3 DNA reads as TGCGCCAGCAGACCCGGGACAGGGCGGAACGAGCAGTACTTC. This sequence joins TRBV10-2 and TRBJ2-7; the match to TRBD1 covers 9 bases. The V gene end was trimmed by 6 bases and the J gene end by 5 bases; junction bases not matched to a gene: 8. CDR3 length: 14 amino acids. Germline V gives CDR1 WSHSY, CDR2 SAAADI.

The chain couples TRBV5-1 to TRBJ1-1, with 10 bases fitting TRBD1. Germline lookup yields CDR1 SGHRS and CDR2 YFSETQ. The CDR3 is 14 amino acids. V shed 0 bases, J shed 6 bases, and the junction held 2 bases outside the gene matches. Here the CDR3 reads CASSLGQGAAEAFF. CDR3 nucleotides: TGCGCCAGCAGCTTGGGACAGGGGGCCGCTGAAGCTTTCTTT.

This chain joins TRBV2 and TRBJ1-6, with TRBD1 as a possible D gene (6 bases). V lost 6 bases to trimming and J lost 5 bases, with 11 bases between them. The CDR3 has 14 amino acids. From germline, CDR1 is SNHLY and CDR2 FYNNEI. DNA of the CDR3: TGTGCCAGCAGCCAGGACAGAGATAATTCACCCCTCCACTTT. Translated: CASSQDRDNSPLHF.